One TCR beta chain is described in this entry. What it binds is unknown. One junction end disagrees with the germline gene, perhaps due to a read error. Using immunoSEQ multiplex PCR, the repertoire was profiled, and TCRdb retains in-frame clones only, with some absent. This table has 150,000 to 200,000 clones, 85% appearing once. This record comes from a study of cytomegalovirus exposure and HLA in healthy donors. CDR1 and CDR2 (germline): SSHAT, FNYEAQ (reference sequence). The CDR3 totals 14 residues. Points from the study as a whole: In vitro experiments confirmed that three CMV-associated chains were specific for CMV antigens.

This sequence was found in a man in his thirties or forties in good health and CMV-seropositive. The chain employs TRBV7-7 and TRBJ2-7; 7 bases fit TRBD1. Source material: PBMCs. The CDR3 is CASSPTGASYEQYF. The CDR3 coding sequence is TGTGCTAGCAGCCCCACAGGGGCCTCCTACGAGCAGTACTTC. The full variable domain, completed using reference TRBV7-7 and TRBJ2-7, is GAGVSQSPRYKVTKRGQDVTLRCDPISSHATLYWYQQALGQGPEFLTYFNYEAQPDKSGLPSDRFSAERPEGSISTLTIQRTEQRDSAMYRCASSPTGASYEQYFGPGTRLTVT.